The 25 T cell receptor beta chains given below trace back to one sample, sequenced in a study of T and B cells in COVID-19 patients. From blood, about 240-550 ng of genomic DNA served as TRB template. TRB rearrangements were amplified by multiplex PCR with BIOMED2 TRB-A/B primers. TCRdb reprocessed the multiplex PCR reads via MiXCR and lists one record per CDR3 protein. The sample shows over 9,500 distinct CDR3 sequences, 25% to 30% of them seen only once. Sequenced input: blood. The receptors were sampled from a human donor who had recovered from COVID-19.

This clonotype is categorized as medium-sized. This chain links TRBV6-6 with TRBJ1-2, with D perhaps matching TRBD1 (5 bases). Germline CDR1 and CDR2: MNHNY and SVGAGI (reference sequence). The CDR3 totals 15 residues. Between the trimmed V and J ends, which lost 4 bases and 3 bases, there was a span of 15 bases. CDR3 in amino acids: CASSSSGTAHYGYTF. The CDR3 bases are TGTGCCAGCAGTTCCTCGGGGACGGCACACTATGGCTACACCTTC.

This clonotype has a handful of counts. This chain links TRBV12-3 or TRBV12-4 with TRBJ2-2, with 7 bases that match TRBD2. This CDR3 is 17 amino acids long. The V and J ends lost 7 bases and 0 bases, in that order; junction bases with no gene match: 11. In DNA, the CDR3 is TGTGCCAGCACCCCTGGGGGGGTAGGGCCGAACACCGGGGAGCTGTTTTTT. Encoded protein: CASTPGGVGPNTGELFF.

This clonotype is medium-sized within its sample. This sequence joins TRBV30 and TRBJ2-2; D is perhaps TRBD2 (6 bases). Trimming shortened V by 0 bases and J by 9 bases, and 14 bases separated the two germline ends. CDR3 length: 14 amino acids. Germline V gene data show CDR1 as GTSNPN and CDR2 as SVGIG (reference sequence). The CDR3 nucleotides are TGTGCCTGGAGTGTCCGCGGGGTTGCTTGGGAGCTGTTTTTT. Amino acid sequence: CAWSVRGVAWELFF. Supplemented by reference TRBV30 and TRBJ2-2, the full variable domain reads SQTIHQWPATLVQPVGSPLSLECTVEGTSNPNLYWYRQAAGRGLQLLFYSVGIGQISSEVPQNLSASRPQDRQFILSSKKLLLSDSGFYLCAWSVRGVAWELFFGEGSRLTVL.

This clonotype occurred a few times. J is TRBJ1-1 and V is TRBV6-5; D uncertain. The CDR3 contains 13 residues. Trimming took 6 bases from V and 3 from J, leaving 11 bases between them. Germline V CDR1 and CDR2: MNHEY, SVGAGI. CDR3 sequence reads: CASREGGDTEAFF. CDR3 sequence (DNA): TGTGCCAGCAGAGAAGGTGGGGACACTGAAGCTTTCTTT.

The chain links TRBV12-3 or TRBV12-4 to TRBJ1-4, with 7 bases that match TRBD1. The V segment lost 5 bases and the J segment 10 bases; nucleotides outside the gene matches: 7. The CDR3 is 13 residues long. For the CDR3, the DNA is TGTGCCAGCAGTCCCAGACAGGGTGTAAAACTGTTTTTT. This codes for CASSPRQGVKLFF.

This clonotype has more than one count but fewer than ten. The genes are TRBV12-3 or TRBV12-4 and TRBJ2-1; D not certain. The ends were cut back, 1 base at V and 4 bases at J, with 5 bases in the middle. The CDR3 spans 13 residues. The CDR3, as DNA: TGTGCCAGCAGTTTAGGGCAGTACAATGAGCAGTTCTTC. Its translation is CASSLGQYNEQFF.

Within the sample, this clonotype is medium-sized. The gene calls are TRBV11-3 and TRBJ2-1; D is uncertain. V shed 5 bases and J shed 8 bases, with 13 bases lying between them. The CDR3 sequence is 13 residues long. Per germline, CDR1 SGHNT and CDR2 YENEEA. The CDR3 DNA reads TGTGCCAGCAGCCCCCCGTCAAGGGATGAGCAGTTCTTC. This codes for CASSPPSRDEQFF.

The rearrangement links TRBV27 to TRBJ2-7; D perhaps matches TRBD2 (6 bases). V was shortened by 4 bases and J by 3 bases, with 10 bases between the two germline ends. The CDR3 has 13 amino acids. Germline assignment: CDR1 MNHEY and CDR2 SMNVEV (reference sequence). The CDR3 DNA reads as TGTGCCAGCAGTTCCTCGACTAGCTACGAGCAGTACTTC. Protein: CASSSSTSYEQYF.

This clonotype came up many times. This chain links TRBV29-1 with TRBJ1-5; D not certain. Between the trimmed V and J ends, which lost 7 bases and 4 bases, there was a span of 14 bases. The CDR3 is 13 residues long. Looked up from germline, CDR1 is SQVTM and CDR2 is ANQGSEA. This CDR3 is CSAAQGRNQPQHF. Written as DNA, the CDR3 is TGCAGCGCTGCCCAAGGACGGAATCAGCCCCAGCATTTT. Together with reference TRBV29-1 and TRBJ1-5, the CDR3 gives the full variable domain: SAVISQKPSRDICQRGTSLTIQCQVDSQVTMMFWYRQQPGQSLTLIATANQGSEATYESGFVIDKFPISRPNLTFSTLTVSNMSPEDSSIYLCSAAQGRNQPQHFGDGTRLSIL.

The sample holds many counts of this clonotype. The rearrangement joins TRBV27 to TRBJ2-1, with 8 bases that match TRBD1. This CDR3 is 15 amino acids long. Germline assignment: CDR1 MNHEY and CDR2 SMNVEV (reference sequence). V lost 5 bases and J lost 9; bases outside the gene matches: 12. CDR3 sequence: CASSTSGQATSEQFF. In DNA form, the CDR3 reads TGTGCCAGCAGTACCTCGGGACAGGCGACCAGTGAGCAGTTCTTC.

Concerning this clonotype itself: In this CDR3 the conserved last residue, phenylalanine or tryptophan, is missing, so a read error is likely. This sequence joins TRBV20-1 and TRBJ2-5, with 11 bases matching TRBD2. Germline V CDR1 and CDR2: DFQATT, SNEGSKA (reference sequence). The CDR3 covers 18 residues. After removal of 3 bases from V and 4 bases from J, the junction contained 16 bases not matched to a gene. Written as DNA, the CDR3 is TGCAGTGCTAGGGGAGAGGGGACTAGCGGCACTAGGGGAGAGACCCAGTACGTC. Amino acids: CSARGEGTSGTRGETQYV.

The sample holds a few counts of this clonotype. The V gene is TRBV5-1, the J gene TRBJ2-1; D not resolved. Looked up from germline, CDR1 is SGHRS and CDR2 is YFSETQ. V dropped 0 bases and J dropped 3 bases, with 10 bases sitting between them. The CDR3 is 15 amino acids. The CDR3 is CASSLASQDYNEQFF. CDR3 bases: TGCGCCAGCAGCTTGGCCTCGCAAGACTACAATGAGCAGTTCTTC.

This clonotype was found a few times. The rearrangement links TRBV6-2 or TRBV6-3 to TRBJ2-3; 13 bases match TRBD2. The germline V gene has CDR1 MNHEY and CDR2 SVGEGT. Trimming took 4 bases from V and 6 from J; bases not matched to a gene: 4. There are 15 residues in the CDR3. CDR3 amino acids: CASSSGTSGKDTQYF. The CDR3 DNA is TGTGCCAGCAGTTCCGGGACTAGCGGGAAGGATACGCAGTATTTT.

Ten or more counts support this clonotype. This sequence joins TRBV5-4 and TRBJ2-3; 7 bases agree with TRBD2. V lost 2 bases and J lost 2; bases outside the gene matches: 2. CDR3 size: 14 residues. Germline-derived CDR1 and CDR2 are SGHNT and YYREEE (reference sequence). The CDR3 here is CASSLAGSTDTQYF. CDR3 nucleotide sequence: TGTGCCAGCAGCTTAGCGGGATCCACAGATACGCAGTATTTT.

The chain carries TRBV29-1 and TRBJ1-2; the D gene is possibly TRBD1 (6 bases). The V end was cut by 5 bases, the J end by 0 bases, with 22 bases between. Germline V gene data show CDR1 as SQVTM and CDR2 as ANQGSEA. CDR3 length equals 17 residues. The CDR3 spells CSVNFPSGQSSNYGYTF. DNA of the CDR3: TGCAGCGTTAATTTCCCCTCGGGACAATCATCTAACTATGGCTACACCTTC.

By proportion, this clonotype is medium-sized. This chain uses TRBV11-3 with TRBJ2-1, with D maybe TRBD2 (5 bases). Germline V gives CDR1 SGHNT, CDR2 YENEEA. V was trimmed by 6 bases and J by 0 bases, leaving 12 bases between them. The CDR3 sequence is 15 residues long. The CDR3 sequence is CASRVDSSSYNEQFF. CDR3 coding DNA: TGTGCCAGCAGGGTGGACTCGAGCTCCTACAATGAGCAGTTCTTC.

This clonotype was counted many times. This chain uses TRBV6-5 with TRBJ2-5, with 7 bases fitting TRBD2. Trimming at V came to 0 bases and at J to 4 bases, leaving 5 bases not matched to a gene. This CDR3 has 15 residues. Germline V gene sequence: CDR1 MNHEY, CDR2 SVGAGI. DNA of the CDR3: TGTGCCAGCAGTTACTCGGGGCGGGAGAGAGAGACCCAGTACTTC. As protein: CASSYSGRERETQYF.

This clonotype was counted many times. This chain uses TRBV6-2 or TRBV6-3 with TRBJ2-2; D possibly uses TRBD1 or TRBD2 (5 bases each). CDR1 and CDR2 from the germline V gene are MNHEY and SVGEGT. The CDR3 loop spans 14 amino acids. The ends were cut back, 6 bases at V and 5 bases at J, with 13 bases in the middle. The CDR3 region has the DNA TGTGCCAGCAGCCCGGGGACGGCTACCGGGGAGCTGTTTTTT. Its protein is CASSPGTATGELFF.

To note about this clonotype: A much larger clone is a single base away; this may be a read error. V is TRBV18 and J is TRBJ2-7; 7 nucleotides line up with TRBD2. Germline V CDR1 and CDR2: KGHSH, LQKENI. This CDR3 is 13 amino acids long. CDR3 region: CASSTTGGYEQHF. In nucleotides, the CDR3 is TGTGCCAGCTCTACGACGGGAGGCTACGAGCAGCACTTC.

The CDR3 region has the DNA TGTGCCAGCAGCCTTCAGGGGTTTGGGCAACCAAATGAGCAGTTCTTC. Encoded protein: CASSLQGFGQPNEQFF. The rearrangement uses TRBV11-3 and TRBJ2-1, with a possible D match to TRBD1 (6 bases). There are 16 residues in the CDR3. Trimming removed 5 bases from V and 7 bases from J, with 21 bases in between. CDR1 and CDR2 from the germline V gene are SGHNT and YENEEA.

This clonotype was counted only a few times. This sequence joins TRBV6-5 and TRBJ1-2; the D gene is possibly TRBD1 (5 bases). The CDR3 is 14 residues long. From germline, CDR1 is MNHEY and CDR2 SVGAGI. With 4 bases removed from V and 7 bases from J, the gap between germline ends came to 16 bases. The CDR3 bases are TGTGCCAGCAGTTCCCTTATCTCAACAGGTGGCTACACCTTC. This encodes CASSSLISTGGYTF.

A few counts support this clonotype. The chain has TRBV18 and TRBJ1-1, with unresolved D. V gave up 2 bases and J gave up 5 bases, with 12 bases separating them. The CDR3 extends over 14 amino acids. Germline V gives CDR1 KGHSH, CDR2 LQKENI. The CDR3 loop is CASSPFEGRTEAFF. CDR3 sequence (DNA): TGTGCCAGCTCACCATTTGAGGGTAGGACTGAAGCTTTCTTT.

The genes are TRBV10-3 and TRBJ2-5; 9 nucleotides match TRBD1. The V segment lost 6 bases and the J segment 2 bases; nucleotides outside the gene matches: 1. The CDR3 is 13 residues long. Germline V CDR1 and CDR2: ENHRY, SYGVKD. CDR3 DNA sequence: TGTGCCATCAGGGGACAGGGACAAGAGACCCAGTACTTC. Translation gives CAIRGQGQETQYF.

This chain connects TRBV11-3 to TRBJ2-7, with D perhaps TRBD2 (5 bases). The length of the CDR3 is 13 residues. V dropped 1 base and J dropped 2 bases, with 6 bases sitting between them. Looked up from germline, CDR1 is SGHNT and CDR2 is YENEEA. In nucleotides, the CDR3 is TGTGCCAGCAGCTTAGGACTACCCTACGAGCAGTACGTC. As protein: CASSLGLPYEQYV.

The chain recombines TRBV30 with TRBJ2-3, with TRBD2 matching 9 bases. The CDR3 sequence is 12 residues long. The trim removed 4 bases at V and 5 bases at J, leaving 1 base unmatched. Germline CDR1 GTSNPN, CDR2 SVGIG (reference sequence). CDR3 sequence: CAWKLAGDTQYF. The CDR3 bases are TGTGCCTGGAAACTAGCGGGAGATACGCAGTATTTT.